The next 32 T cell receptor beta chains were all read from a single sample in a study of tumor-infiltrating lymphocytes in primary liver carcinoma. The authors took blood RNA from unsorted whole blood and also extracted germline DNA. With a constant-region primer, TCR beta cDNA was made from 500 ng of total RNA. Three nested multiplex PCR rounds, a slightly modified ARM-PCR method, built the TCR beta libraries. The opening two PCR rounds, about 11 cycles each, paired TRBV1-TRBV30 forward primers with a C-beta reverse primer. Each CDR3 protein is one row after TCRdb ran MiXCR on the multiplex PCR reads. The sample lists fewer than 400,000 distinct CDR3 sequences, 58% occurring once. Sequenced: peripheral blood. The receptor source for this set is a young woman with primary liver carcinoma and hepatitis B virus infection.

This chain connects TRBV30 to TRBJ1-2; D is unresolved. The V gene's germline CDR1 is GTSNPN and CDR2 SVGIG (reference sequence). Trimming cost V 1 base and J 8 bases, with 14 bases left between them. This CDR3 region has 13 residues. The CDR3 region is CAWSARMDVGYTF. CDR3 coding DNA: TGTGCCTGGAGTGCTCGGATGGACGTCGGCTACACCTTC.

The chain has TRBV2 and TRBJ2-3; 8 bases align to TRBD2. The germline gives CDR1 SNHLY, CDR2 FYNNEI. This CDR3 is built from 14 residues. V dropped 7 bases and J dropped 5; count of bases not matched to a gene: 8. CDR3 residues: CASIPAGVIDTQYF. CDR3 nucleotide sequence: TGTGCCAGCATTCCAGCGGGAGTCATAGATACGCAGTATTTT. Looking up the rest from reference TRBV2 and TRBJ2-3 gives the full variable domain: EPEVTQTPSHQVTQMGQEVILRCVPISNHLYFYWYRQILGQKVEFLVSFYNNEISEKSEIFDDQFSVERPDGSNFTLKIRSTKLEDSAMYFCASIPAGVIDTQYFGPGTRLTVL.

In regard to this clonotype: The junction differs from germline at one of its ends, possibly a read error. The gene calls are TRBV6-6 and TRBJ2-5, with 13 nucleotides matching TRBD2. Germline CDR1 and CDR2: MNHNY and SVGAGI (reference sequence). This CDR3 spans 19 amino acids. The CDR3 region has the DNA TGTGCCAGCAATTACTCTAACCAAGGACTAGCGGGAGTTCAGGAGACCCAGTACTTC. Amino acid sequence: CASNYSNQGLAGVQETQYF.

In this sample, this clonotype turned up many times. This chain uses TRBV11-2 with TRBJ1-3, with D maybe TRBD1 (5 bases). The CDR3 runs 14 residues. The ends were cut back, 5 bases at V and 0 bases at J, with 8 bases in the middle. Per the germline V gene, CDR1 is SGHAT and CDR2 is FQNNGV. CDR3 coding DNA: TGTGCCAGCAGCCAGGGTAGCTCTGGAAACACCATATATTTT. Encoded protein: CASSQGSSGNTIYF.

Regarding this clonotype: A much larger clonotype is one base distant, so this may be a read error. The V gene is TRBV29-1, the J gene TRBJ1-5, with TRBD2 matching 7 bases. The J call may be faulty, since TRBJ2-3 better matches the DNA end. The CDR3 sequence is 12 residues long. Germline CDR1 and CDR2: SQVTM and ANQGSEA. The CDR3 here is CSVKQRDQPQYF. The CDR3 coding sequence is TGCAGCGTTAAACAGCGGGATCAGCCCCAGTATTTT.

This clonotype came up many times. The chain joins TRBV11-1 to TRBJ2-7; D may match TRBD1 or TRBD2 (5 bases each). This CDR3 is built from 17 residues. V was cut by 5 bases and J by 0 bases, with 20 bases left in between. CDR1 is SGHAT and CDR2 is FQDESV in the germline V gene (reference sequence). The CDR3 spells CASSLSPTGLSSYEQYF. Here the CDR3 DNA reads TGTGCCAGCAGCCTATCCCCAACGGGGCTTAGCTCCTACGAGCAGTACTTC.

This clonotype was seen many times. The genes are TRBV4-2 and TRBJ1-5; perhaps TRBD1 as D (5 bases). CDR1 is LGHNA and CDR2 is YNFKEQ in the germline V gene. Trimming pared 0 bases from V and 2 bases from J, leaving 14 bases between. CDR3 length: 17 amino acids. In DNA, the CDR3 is TGTGCCAGCAGCCAAGATCAGGGTTATCGGGGCAATCAGCCCCAGCATTTT. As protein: CASSQDQGYRGNQPQHF.

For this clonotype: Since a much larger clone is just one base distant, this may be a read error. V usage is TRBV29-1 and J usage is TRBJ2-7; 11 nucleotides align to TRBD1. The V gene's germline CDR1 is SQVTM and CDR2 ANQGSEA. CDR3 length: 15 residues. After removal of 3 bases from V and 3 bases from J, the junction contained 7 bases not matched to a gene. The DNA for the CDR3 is TGCAGCGTTGAGGTGGGGACAGGGGGGGACTACGAGCAGTACTTC. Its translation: CSVEVGTGGDYEQYF.

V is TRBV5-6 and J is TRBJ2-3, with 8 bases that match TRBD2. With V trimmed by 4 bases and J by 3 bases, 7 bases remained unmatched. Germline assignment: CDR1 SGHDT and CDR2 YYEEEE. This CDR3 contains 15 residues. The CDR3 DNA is TGTGCCAGCAGCCGGAAGGGACTAGGGACAGATACGCAGTATTTT. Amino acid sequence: CASSRKGLGTDTQYF.

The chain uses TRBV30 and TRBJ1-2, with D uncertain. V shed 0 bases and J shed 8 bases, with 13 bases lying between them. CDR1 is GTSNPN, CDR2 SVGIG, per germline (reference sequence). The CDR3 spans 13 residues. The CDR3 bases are TGTGCCTGGAGTGTAACGTACGCTGGAGGCTACACCTTC. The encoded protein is CAWSVTYAGGYTF.

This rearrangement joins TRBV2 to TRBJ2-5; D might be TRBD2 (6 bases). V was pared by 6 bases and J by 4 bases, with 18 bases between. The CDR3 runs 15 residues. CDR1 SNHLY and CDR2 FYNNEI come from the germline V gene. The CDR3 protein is CASRSGLVGSETQYF. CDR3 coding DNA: TGTGCCAGCAGGAGCGGGCTAGTGGGATCAGAGACCCAGTACTTC.

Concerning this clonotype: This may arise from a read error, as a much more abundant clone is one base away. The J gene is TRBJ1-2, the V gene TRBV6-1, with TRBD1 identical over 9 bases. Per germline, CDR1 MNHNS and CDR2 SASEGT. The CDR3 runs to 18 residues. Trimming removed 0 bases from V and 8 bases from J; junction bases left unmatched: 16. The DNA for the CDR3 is TGTGCCAGCAGTGAAGCGCTGAGGGGACAGGGAGTATCCAGGGGCTACACCTTC. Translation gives CASSEALRGQGVSRGYTF.

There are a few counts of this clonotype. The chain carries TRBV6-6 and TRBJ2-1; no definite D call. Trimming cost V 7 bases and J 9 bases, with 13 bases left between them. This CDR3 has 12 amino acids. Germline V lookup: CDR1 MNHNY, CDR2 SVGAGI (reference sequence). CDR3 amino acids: CASTHLWSEQFF. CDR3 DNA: TGTGCCAGCACCCACCTCTGGAGTGAGCAGTTCTTC.

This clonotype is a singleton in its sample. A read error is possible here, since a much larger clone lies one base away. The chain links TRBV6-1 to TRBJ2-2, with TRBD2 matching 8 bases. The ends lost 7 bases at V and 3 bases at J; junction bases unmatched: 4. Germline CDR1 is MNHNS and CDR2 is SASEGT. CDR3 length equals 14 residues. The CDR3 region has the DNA TGTGCCAGCATAACTAGCGGAGACACCGGGGAGCTGTTTTTT. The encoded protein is CASITSGDTGELFF.

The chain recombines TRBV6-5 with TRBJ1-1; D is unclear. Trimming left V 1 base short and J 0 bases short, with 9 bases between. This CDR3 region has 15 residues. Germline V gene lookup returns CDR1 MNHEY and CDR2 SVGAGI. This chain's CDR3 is CASSYLTRLNTEAFF. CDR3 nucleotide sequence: TGTGCCAGCAGTTACTTGACAAGGTTGAACACTGAAGCTTTCTTT.

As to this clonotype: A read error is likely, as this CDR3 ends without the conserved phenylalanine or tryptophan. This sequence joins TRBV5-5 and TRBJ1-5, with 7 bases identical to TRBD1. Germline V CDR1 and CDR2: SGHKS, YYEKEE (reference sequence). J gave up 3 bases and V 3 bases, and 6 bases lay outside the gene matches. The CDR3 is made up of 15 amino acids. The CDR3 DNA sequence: TGTGCCAGCAGCTGGGGACAGATTAACAATCAGCCCCAGCATTAT. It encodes CASSWGQINNQPQHY.

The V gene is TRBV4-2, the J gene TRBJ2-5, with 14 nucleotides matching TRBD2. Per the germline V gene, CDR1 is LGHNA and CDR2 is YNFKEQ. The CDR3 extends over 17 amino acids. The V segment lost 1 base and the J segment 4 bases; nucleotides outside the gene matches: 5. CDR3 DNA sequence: TGTGCCAGCAGCCAAGGGCGACTAGCGGGAGGGCGAGAGACCCAGTACTTC. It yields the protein CASSQGRLAGGRETQYF.

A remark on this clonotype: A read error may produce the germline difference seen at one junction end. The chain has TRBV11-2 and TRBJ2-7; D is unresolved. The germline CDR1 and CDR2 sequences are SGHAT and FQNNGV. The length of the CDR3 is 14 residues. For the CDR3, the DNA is TGTGCCAGCAGCCCCGTCGCGGTTAGCTACGAGCAAAACTTC. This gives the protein CASSPVAVSYEQNF. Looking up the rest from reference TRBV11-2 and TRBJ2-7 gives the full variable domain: EAGVAQSPRYKIIEKRQSVAFWCNPISGHATLYWYQQILGQGPKLLIQFQNNGVVDDSQLPKDRFSAERLKGVDSTLKIQPAKLEDSAVYLCASSPVAVSYEQNFGPGTRLTVT.

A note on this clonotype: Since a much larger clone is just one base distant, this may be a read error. CDR3: CTVESSYGRSIVGKLFF. CDR3 DNA: TGCACCGTTGAATCGTCCTACGGGAGGTCTATAGTGGGAAAACTGTTTTTT. The chain employs TRBV29-1 and TRBJ1-4; D is undetermined. The CDR3 loop spans 17 amino acids. Germline loops: CDR1 SQVTM, CDR2 ANQGSEA.

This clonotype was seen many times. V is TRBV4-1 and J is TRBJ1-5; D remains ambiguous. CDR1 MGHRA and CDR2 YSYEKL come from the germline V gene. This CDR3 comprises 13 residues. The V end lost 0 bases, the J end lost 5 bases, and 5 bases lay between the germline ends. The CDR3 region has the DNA TGCGCCAGCAGCCAAGAATCGGATCAGCCCCAGCATTTT. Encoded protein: CASSQESDQPQHF.

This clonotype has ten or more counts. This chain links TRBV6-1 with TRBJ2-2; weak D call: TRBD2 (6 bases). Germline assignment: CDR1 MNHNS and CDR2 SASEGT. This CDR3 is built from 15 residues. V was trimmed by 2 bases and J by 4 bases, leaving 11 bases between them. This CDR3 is CASSEFGGITGELFF. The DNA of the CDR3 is TGTGCCAGCAGTGAATTTGGGGGGATCACCGGGGAGCTGTTTTTT.

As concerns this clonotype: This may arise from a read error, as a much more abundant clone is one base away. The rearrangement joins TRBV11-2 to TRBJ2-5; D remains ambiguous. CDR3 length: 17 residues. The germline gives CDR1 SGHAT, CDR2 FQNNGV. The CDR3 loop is CANSRDIAPVYQETQYF. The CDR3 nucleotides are TGTGCCAACAGCCGAGATATTGCCCCGGTGTACCAAGAGACCCAGTACTTC.

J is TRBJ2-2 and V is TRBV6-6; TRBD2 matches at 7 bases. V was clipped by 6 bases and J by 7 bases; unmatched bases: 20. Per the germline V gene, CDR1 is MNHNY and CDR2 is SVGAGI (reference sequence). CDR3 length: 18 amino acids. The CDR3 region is CASRAPWTRWEDVGELFF. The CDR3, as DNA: TGTGCCAGCAGAGCGCCGTGGACTAGATGGGAGGATGTCGGGGAGCTGTTTTTT.

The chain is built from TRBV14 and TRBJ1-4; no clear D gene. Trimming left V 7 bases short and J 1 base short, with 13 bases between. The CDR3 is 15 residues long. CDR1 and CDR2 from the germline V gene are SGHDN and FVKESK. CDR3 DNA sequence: TGTGCCAGCAACCGGGGAGCCGGAACTAATGAAAAACTGTTTTTT. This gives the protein CASNRGAGTNEKLFF.

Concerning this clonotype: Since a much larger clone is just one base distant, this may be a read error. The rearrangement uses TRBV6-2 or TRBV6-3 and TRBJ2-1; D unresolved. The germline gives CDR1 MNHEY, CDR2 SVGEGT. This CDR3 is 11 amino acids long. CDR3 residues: CVSSYANEQFF. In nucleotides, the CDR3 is TGTGTCAGCAGTTATGCCAATGAGCAGTTCTTC.

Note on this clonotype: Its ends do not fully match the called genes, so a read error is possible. CDR3 nucleotide sequence: TGTGGCAGCGGGGGGGATACGCAGTATTTT. Translating it yields CGSGGDTQYF. The gene calls are TRBV11-2 and TRBJ2-3; 9 nucleotides agree with TRBD2. Germline assignment: CDR1 SGHAT and CDR2 FQNNGV. The CDR3 extends over 10 amino acids.

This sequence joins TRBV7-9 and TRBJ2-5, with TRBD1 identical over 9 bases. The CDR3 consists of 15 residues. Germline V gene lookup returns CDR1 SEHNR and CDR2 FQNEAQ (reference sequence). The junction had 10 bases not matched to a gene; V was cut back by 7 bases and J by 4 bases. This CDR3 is CASTSRDRAVETQYF. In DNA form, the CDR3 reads TGTGCCAGCACCTCCCGGGACAGGGCTGTAGAGACCCAGTACTTC.

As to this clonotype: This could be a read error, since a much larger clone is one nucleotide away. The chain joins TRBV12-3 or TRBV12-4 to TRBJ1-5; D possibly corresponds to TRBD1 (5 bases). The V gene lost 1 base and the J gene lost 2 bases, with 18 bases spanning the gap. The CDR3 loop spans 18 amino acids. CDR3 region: CASSLDGVGVCGNQPQHF. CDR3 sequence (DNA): TGTGCCAGCAGTTTAGATGGCGTGGGGGTATGTGGCAATCAGCCCCAGCATTTT.

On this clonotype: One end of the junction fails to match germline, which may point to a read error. CDR3 DNA sequence: TGTTCCAGCAGCTTTGGGGATCTCAGGGACGGGCAAGAGACCCTGTACTTC. This translates into CSSSFGDLRDGQETLYF. This chain uses TRBV11-3 with TRBJ2-5; D is perhaps TRBD1 or TRBD2 (5 bases each). The CDR3 runs 17 residues. Germline V gene data show CDR1 as SGHNT and CDR2 as YENEEA.

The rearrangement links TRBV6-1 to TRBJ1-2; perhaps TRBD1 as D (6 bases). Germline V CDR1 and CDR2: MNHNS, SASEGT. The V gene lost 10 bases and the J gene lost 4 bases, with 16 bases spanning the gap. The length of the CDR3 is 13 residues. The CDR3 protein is CATRVDSVYGYTF. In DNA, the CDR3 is TGTGCCACCCGAGTGGACAGCGTCTATGGCTACACCTTC.

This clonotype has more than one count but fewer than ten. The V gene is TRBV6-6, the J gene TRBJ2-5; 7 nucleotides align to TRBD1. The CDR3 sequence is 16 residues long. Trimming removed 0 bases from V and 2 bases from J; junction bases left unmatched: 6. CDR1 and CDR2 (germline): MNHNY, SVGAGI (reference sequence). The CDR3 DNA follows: TGTGCCAGCAGTTACTCGACAGGGTGGTCTCAAGAGACCCAGTACTTC. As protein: CASSYSTGWSQETQYF.

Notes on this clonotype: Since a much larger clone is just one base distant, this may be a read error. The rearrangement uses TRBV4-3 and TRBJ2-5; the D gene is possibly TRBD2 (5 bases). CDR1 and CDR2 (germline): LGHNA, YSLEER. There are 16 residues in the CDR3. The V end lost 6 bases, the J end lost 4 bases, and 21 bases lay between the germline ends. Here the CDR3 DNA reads TGCGCCAGCAGTTTCCACTCGGGCCTTAGCGCAGAGACCCAGTACTTC. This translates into CASSFHSGLSAETQYF.